The 21 T cell receptor beta chains below were found in one sample sequenced in a study of persistence of HIV-infected CD4 T cells. An overlapping HIV-1 Gag peptide pool stimulated these cells at 0.95 to 1 ug/peptide/mL. Memory cells lacking CD40L and CD69 with high CD45RO were sorted. The libraries were made with immunoSEQ version 4 in survey mode. Data came from immunoSEQ multiplex PCR; TCRdb stores just in-frame clones and leaves some out. The sample holds about 36,000 clones, approximately 81% seen once. These TCRs' antigens remain unknown. The specimen comprised cultured CD4+ T cells from PBMCs, sampled from a patient who received antiretroviral therapy. The source is an adult with HIV. The donor label of this sample is uncertain.

The count of this clone is one. The chain employs TRBV2 and TRBJ1-1; D not certain. Deletions cut 8 bases from V and 2 bases from J, with 15 bases between. Germline V CDR1 and CDR2: SNHLY, FYNNEI. The CDR3 is 14 amino acids. CDR3 nucleotide sequence: TGTGCCAGCTTACGGATGGGAGGTAACACTGAAGCTTTCTTT. Protein: CASLRMGGNTEAFF.

This chain links TRBV3-1 (or the pseudogene TRBV3-2) with TRBJ1-2; D is unclear. CDR1 and CDR2 (germline): LGHDT, YNNKEL (reference sequence). The length of the CDR3 is 15 residues. Trimming removed 0 bases at V and 1 base at J, with 9 bases between. As DNA, the CDR3 is TGTGCCAGCAGCCAAGAGGTTGGCCTTAACTATGGCTACACCTTC. It yields the protein CASSQEVGLNYGYTF.

The chain's CDR3 is CASSLKNGIIPYEQYF. The DNA of the CDR3 is TGTGCCAGCAGCTTAAAGAATGGGATTATACCCTACGAGCAGTACTTC. The chain carries TRBV7-8 and TRBJ2-7; D is ambiguous. V shed 2 bases and J shed 2 bases, with 16 bases lying between them. CDR3 length: 16 residues. Germline CDR1 reads SGHVS; CDR2 reads FQNEAQ.

Written as DNA, the CDR3 is TGTGCCAGCAGGGACAGTACCGGTGGAAACACCATATATTTT. This translates into CASRDSTGGNTIYF. This chain links TRBV28 with TRBJ1-3; D might be TRBD1 (6 bases). The V and J ends lost 6 bases and 3 bases respectively, with 12 bases between them. From germline, CDR1 is MDHEN and CDR2 SYDVKM. This CDR3 region has 14 residues. Combining the CDR3 with reference TRBV28 and TRBJ1-3 gives the whole variable domain DVKVTQSSRYLVKRTGEKVFLECVQDMDHENMFWYRQDPGLGLRLIYFSYDVKMKEKGDIPEGYSVSREKKERFSLILESASTNQTSMYLCASRDSTGGNTIYFGEGSWLTVV.

The rearrangement links TRBV19 to TRBJ1-6; D may be TRBD1 (5 bases). The CDR3 has 16 residues. Trimming shortened V by 6 bases and J by 7 bases, and 19 bases separated the two germline ends. The germline V gene has CDR1 LNHDA and CDR2 SQIVND (reference sequence). The CDR3 loop is CASRPRGREKNSPLHF. The CDR3 coding sequence is TGTGCCAGTAGACCTCGGGGCAGGGAGAAGAATTCACCCCTCCACTTT.

The chain carries TRBV5-1 and TRBJ1-1; D remains ambiguous. V was trimmed by 1 base and J by 0 bases, leaving 13 bases between them. The germline V gene encodes CDR1 SGHRS and CDR2 YFSETQ. The CDR3 totals 16 residues. The CDR3 loop reads CASSLSGDGVNTEAFF. The CDR3 nucleotides read TGCGCCAGCAGCTTGTCTGGGGATGGGGTGAACACTGAAGCTTTCTTT.

This clone has only one observation. The CDR3 spells CASSDRFYEQYF. The CDR3 nucleotides read TGTGCCAGCAGCGACAGATTCTACGAGCAGTACTTC. The genes are TRBV6-5 and TRBJ2-7, with TRBD1 as a possible D gene (5 bases). V was trimmed by 6 bases and J by 3 bases, leaving 9 bases between them. The CDR3 has 12 amino acids. Per germline, CDR1 MNHEY and CDR2 SVGAGI.

The chain joins TRBV5-1 to TRBJ1-2; 8 bases are shared with TRBD1. The CDR3 spans 15 residues. Germline loops: CDR1 SGHRS, CDR2 YFSETQ. V dropped 0 bases and J dropped 4; count of bases not matched to a gene: 5. CDR3 sequence (DNA): TGCGCCAGCAGCTTGGAGTCAGGGGGCCCCTATGGCTACACCTTC. The encoded protein is CASSLESGGPYGYTF.

This rearrangement joins TRBV11-2 to TRBJ2-7; unclear D gene. CDR1 and CDR2 (germline): SGHAT, FQNNGV. V shed 11 bases and J shed 9 bases, with 8 bases lying between them. There are 8 residues in the CDR3. CDR3 residues: CAGIWQYF. As DNA, the CDR3 is TGTGCCGGGATATGGCAGTACTTC.

The rearrangement links TRBV20-1 to TRBJ1-1; D unresolved. V lost 3 bases and J 2 bases, leaving 16 bases between the germline ends. Germline loops: CDR1 DFQATT, CDR2 SNEGSKA (reference sequence). The CDR3 consists of 15 residues. The CDR3 nucleotides are TGCAGTGCTAGTGCCTTTGGGGTGGAAAACACTGAAGCTTTCTTT. Translation: CSASAFGVENTEAFF.

The V gene is TRBV28, the J gene TRBJ2-1; no definite D call. CDR1 is MDHEN and CDR2 is SYDVKM in the germline V gene. V was trimmed by 8 bases and J by 6 bases, leaving 17 bases between them. This CDR3 spans 14 amino acids. CDR3 residues: CASYPGGLVNEQFF. DNA for the CDR3: TGTGCCAGCTACCCTGGTGGCCTCGTCAATGAGCAGTTCTTC.

The chain is built from TRBV6-4 and TRBJ1-1, with D maybe TRBD1 (6 bases). The length of the CDR3 is 18 residues. CDR1 is MRHNA and CDR2 is SNTAGT in the germline V gene. V was shortened by 2 bases and J by 1 base, with 20 bases between the two germline ends. The CDR3 DNA sequence: TGTGCCAGCAGTGACCCTTTCTGGAGGGGGGAAGGGAACACTGAAGCTTTCTTT. Translated: CASSDPFWRGEGNTEAFF.

The V call is TRBV24-1, the J call TRBJ1-4, with 8 bases aligning to TRBD1. CDR1 is KGHDR and CDR2 is SFDVKD in the germline V gene. With V trimmed by 2 bases and J by 9 bases, 10 bases remained unmatched. The length of the CDR3 is 16 residues. The CDR3, as DNA: TGTGCCACCAGTGATTCATCACAGGGGGTAGGGAAAAAACTGTTTTTT. This gives the protein CATSDSSQGVGKKLFF.

The chain recombines TRBV6-1 with TRBJ2-5; 10 nucleotides line up with TRBD1. Germline V gene lookup returns CDR1 MNHNS and CDR2 SASEGT. The CDR3 consists of 16 residues. V dropped 0 bases and J dropped 5; count of bases not matched to a gene: 6. The CDR3 region is CASSEAWGTGVETQYF. CDR3 nucleotide sequence: TGTGCCAGCAGTGAAGCGTGGGGGACAGGGGTTGAGACCCAGTACTTC.

The chain couples TRBV14 to TRBJ2-7; 12 bases fit TRBD2. This CDR3 has 16 residues. V was pared by 4 bases and J by 2 bases, with 6 bases of the junction left unmatched. CDR1 SGHDN and CDR2 FVKESK come from the germline V gene. This chain's CDR3 is CASSRTLAGGTYEQYF. CDR3 nucleotides: TGTGCCAGCAGCCGAACGCTAGCGGGGGGGACCTACGAGCAGTACTTC.

J is TRBJ1-4 and V is TRBV3-1 (or the pseudogene TRBV3-2), with 7 bases aligning to TRBD1. Trimming removed 0 bases from V and 5 bases from J; junction bases left unmatched: 6. This CDR3 is 16 amino acids long. Germline V gene sequence: CDR1 LGHDT, CDR2 YNNKEL (reference sequence). CDR3 amino acids: CASSQDTGVYNEKLFF. CDR3 nucleotide sequence: TGTGCCAGCAGCCAAGACACAGGGGTCTACAATGAAAAACTGTTTTTT.

The genes are TRBV19 and TRBJ2-3, with TRBD1 matching over 8 bases. V was pared by 6 bases and J by 1 base, with 9 bases of the junction left unmatched. This CDR3 is built from 16 residues. The germline CDR1 and CDR2 sequences are LNHDA and SQIVND (reference sequence). For the CDR3, the DNA is TGTGCCAGTAGCTCCCTTCCGGGACAGGGCACAGATACGCAGTATTTT. Translated: CASSSLPGQGTDTQYF.

This clone was observed a single time. V and J are TRBV15 and TRBJ2-3; 8 nucleotides agree with TRBD2. Germline trimming cut 8 bases from V and 0 bases from J; bases unmatched to any gene: 4. The CDR3 length is 14 residues. Germline V lookup: CDR1 LNHNV, CDR2 YYDKDF (reference sequence). CDR3 sequence: CATGRGGSTDTQYF. In DNA form, the CDR3 reads TGTGCCACCGGCCGGGGGGGTAGCACAGATACGCAGTATTTT.

This chain connects TRBV2 to TRBJ2-2, with D hard to call. V was trimmed by 6 bases and J by 2 bases, leaving 13 bases between them. The CDR3 length is 15 residues. The V gene's germline CDR1 is SNHLY and CDR2 FYNNEI. The CDR3 loop reads CASRSSSRNTGELFF. The CDR3, as DNA: TGTGCCAGCAGATCCTCCTCCCGAAACACCGGGGAGCTGTTTTTT.

This chain joins TRBV28 and TRBJ1-2; TRBD1 matches at 7 bases. V lost 10 bases and J lost 5; bases outside the gene matches: 19. CDR3 length: 16 residues. CDR1 is MDHEN and CDR2 is SYDVKM in the germline V gene. CDR3 amino acids: CATSLKPGAGGYGYTF. As DNA, the CDR3 is TGTGCCACCTCCTTAAAGCCCGGTGCAGGGGGGTATGGCTACACCTTC.

This chain connects TRBV7-6 to TRBJ2-5; TRBD2 agrees at 11 bases. J was trimmed by 5 bases and V by 2 bases; bases with no gene match: 4. CDR1 is SGHVS and CDR2 is FNYEAQ in the germline V gene. This CDR3 has 15 residues. CDR3: CASSLNSGGAETQYF. CDR3 bases: TGTGCCAGCAGCTTAAATAGCGGGGGGGCCGAGACCCAGTACTTC.